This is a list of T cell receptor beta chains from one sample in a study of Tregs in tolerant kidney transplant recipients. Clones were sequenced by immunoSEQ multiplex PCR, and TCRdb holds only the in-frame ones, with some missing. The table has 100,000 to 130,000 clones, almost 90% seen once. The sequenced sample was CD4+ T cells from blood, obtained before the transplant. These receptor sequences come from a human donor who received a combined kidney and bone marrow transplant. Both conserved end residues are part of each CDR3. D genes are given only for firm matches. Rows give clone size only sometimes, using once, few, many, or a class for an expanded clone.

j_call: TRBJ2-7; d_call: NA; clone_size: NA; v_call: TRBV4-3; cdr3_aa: CASSRGFAYEQYF; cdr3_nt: TGCGCCAGCAGCCGAGGGTTTGCGTACGAGCAGTACTTC
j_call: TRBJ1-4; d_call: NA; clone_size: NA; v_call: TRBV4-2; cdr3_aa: CASTPYLRGNEKLFF; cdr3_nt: TGTGCCAGCACCCCCTACCTCAGGGGTAATGAAAAACTGTTTTTT
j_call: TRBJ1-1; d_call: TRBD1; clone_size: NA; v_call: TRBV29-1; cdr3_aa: CSVEPGQGSEAFF; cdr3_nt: TGCAGCGTTGAACCGGGACAGGGTTCTGAAGCTTTCTTT
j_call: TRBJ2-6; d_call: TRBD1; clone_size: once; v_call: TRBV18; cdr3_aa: CASSPTTGNSGANVLTF; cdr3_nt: TGTGCCAGCTCACCCACGACAGGGAATTCTGGGGCCAACGTCCTGACTTTC
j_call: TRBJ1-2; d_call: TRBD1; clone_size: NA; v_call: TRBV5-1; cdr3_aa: CASSLEGGQGLYTF; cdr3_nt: TGCGCCAGCAGCTTGGAGGGGGGACAGGGGTTATACACCTTC
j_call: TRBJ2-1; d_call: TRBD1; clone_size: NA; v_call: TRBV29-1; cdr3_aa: CSVDGGQGNYNEQFF; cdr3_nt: TGCAGCGTTGATGGGGGACAGGGAAACTACAATGAGCAGTTCTTC
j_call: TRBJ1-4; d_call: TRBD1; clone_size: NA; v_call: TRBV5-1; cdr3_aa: CASSTGQGMVWEKLFF; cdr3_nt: TGCGCCAGCAGCACGGGACAGGGGATGGTGTGGGAAAAACTGTTTTTT
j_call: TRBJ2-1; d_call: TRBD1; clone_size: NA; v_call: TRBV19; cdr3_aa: CASTRQGAWEEQFF; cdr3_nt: TGTGCCAGTACCAGACAGGGGGCGTGGGAAGAGCAGTTCTTC
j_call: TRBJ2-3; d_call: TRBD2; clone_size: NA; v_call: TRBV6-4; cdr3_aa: CASSEELAGGATQYF; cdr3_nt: TGTGCCAGCAGTGAAGAATTAGCGGGGGGGGCTACGCAGTATTTT
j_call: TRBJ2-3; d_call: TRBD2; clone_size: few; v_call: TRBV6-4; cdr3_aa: CASSRGLAGGTDTQYF; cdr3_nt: TGTGCCAGCAGCCGCGGACTAGCGGGGGGCACAGATACGCAGTATTTT
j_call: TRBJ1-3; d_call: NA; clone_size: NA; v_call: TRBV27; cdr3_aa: CASSPRQLGNTIYF; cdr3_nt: TGTGCCAGCAGTCCCCGACAGCTTGGAAACACCATATATTTT
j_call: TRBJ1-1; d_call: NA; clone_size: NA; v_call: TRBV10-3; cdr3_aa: CAISEAAKGATEAFF; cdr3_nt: TGTGCCATCAGTGAGGCGGCCAAGGGAGCCACTGAAGCTTTCTTT
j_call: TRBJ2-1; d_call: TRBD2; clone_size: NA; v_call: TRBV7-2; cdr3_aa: CASRLSGGAGPNEQFF; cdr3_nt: TGTGCCAGCAGACTCTCGGGGGGGGCCGGCCCCAATGAGCAGTTCTTC
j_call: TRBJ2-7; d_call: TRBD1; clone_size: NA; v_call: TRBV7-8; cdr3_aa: CASSPRTGGAYEQYF; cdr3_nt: TGTGCCAGCAGCCCTAGGACAGGGGGCGCCTACGAGCAGTACTTC
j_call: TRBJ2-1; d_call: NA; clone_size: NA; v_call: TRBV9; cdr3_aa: CASSRGVSNEQFF; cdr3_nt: TGTGCCAGCAGCCGCGGGGTCAGCAATGAGCAGTTCTTC
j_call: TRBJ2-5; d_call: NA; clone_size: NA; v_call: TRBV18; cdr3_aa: CASSLMGATGEETQYF; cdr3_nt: TGTGCCAGCTCACTCATGGGCGCCACCGGGGAGGAGACCCAGTACTTC